The clone carrying this T cell receptor beta chain was picked up one time. What it recognizes is unknown. This entry comes from a study of shared clonotypes between healthy human individuals. Looked up from germline, CDR1 is SGDLS and CDR2 is YYNGEE. With V trimmed by 3 bases and J by 6 bases, 9 bases remained unmatched. This CDR3 comprises 16 residues. This was a deep-level run. Sequenced by immunoSEQ multiplex PCR; TCRdb stores in-frame clones only, minus some. Here the sample spans more than 2,000,000 clones, approximately 93% being singletons. Overall study findings and caveats: In general, naive subsets displayed greater estimated richness than memory subsets did. The generation probabilities recorded for non-shared clonotypes fell below those of clonotypes shared by all four donors.

Every contributor of samples was a Caucasian grown-up residing in Nashville, Tennessee. The V and J genes are TRBV9 and TRBJ2-2, with 9 bases matching TRBD2. The sequencing input was naive CD4+ T cells from PBMCs. The sample's subset: CD45RA+ positively selected. This receptor was taken from a man between 18 and 35 years old in good health. Some clones in this sample may be carry-over from other donors' samples. The CDR3 DNA sequence: TGTGCCAGCAGCGCCGTGGTAGCGGGAGCTTCCGGGGAGCTGTTTTTT. Translating it yields CASSAVVAGASGELFF.